The 8 T cell receptor beta chains in this list originate from one sample, sequenced in a study of T cells in Graves' hyperthyroidism and ophthalmopathy. Amplified TCR beta CDR3 regions derived from RNA transcripts. During a first-round RT-PCR of the TCR CDR3, the HTBI primer set was used. TCRdb re-derived calls from the multiplex PCR reads in MiXCR, one entry per CDR3 protein. The sample lists 550,000 to 800,000 distinct CDR3 sequences, over 15% occurring once. The sample was blood. These TCRs come from a young man with Graves' hyperthyroidism.

At least ten counts were recorded for this clonotype. The chain has TRBV7-8 and TRBJ1-1; D uncertain. The germline V gene has CDR1 SGHVS and CDR2 FQNEAQ. This CDR3 contains 16 residues. Trimming cost V 5 bases and J 3 bases, with 19 bases left between them. CDR3 region: CASSPYVREEDTEAFF. The CDR3 region has the DNA TGTGCCAGCAGCCCCTATGTTCGGGAGGAGGACACTGAAGCTTTCTTT.

The chain uses TRBV2 and TRBJ2-2; 12 bases are shared with TRBD2. Germline CDR1 and CDR2: SNHLY and FYNNEI. After removal of 9 bases from V and 6 bases from J, the junction contained 8 bases not matched to a gene. CDR3 size: 15 residues. The CDR3 loop reads CARGLAGSKPGELFF. The CDR3 nucleotides read TGTGCCAGAGGACTAGCGGGATCTAAACCCGGGGAGCTGTTTTTT. Filled out from reference TRBV2 and TRBJ2-2, the complete variable domain reads EPEVTQTPSHQVTQMGQEVILRCVPISNHLYFYWYRQILGQKVEFLVSFYNNEISEKSEIFDDQFSVERPDGSNFTLKIRSTKLEDSAMYFCARGLAGSKPGELFFGEGSRLTVL.

This chain links TRBV6-1 with TRBJ2-1; the match to TRBD2 covers 8 bases. Germline-derived CDR1 and CDR2 are MNHNS and SASEGT. This CDR3 region has 13 residues. V shed 8 bases and J 10 bases; nucleotides not matched to a gene: 10. The CDR3 nucleotides read TGTGCCAGCTCCTCCCTTTTAGCGGGAGAGCAGTTCTTC. It is translated as CASSSLLAGEQFF.

The gene calls are TRBV2 and TRBJ2-7; no clear D gene. CDR1 is SNHLY, CDR2 FYNNEI, per germline. Trimming removed 5 bases from V and 1 base from J, with 12 bases in between. This CDR3 region has 14 residues. As DNA, the CDR3 is TGTGCCAGCAGTAGGCAGGTATCTTCCTACGAGCAGTACTTC. Its protein product is CASSRQVSSYEQYF.

The table lists this clonotype with many counts. The CDR3 here is CSAIDREGSSYNEQFF. The CDR3 DNA sequence: TGCAGTGCTATCGACAGGGAGGGATCCTCCTACAATGAGCAGTTCTTC. V usage is TRBV20-1 and J usage is TRBJ2-1; tentatively, D is TRBD1 or TRBD2 (7 bases each). This CDR3 comprises 16 residues. The V end lost 4 bases, the J end lost 0 bases, and 16 bases lay between the germline ends. Per the germline V gene, CDR1 is DFQATT and CDR2 is SNEGSKA (reference sequence).

The chain has TRBV6-6 and TRBJ1-4; a weak D match, TRBD1 (5 bases). Germline loops: CDR1 MNHNY, CDR2 SVGAGI (reference sequence). The V gene lost 0 bases and the J gene lost 4 bases, with 9 bases spanning the gap. CDR3 length: 15 amino acids. CDR3 nucleotides: TGTGCCAGCAGTTACTCGCGACAGAATAATGAAAAACTGTTTTTT. It is translated as CASSYSRQNNEKLFF.

This clonotype was observed a few times. The chain couples TRBV12-3 or TRBV12-4 to TRBJ2-1; no clear D. The CDR3 is 15 residues long. The V end lost 0 bases, the J end lost 4 bases, and 10 bases lay between the germline ends. The CDR3 reads CASSLAQVEYNEQFF. The CDR3 DNA follows: TGTGCCAGCAGTTTAGCGCAGGTAGAGTACAATGAGCAGTTCTTC.

In this sample, this clonotype turned up a few times. The chain uses TRBV2 and TRBJ2-1; 8 bases agree with TRBD1. CDR3 size: 15 residues. The V gene's germline CDR1 is SNHLY and CDR2 FYNNEI. J was trimmed by 6 bases and V by 5 bases; bases with no gene match: 9. The CDR3 nucleotides are TGTGCCAGCAGTTATGGACAGGGAATTCGCAATGAGCAGTTCTTC. Protein sequence: CASSYGQGIRNEQFF.